This T cell receptor (beta chain) was documented in a study of blood T cell repertoires in COVID-19. Background on the study: The origin of the acute and convalescent COVID-19 samples was the United States, Italy and Spain. T cells, B-cell-depleted T cells, or PBMCs supplied cDNA or gDNA.

Enrollment of patients from Seattle took place during active infection, with longitudinal follow-up. This CDR3 has 14 residues. With V trimmed by 0 bases and J by 10 bases, 3 bases remained unmatched. Per germline, CDR1 SGHRS and CDR2 YFSETQ. Profiled with immunoSEQ multiplex PCR; TCRdb holds only in-frame clones, not every one. The table shows around 200,000 clones, with roughly 77% occurring only once. Sequenced material: peripheral blood. The receptor was isolated from a woman aged 40-49 years with COVID-19, enrolled during active disease. The V gene is TRBV5-1, the J gene TRBJ1-5; 11 bases fit TRBD1. This chain's CDR3 is CASSLGDRGYPQHF. The DNA for the CDR3 is TGCGCCAGCAGCTTGGGGGACAGGGGGTACCCCCAGCATTTT.